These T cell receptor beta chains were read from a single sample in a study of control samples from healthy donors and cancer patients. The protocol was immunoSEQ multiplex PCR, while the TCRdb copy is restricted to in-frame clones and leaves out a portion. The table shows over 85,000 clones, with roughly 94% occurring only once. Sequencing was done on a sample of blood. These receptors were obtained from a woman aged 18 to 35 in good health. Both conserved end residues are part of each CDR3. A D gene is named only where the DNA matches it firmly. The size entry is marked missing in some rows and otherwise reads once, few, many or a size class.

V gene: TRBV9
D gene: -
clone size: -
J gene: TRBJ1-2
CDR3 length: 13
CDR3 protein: CASSVGGAGGYTF
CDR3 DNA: TGTGCCAGCAGCGTAGGGGGGGCCGGTGGCTACACCTTC

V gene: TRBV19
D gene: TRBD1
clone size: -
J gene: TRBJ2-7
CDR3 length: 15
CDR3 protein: CASSIFGQGNYEQYF
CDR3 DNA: TGTGCCAGTAGTATTTTTGGACAGGGGAACTACGAGCAGTACTTC

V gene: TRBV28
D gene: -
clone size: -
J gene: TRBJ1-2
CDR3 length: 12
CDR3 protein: CATSPPLYGYTF
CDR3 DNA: TGTGCCACGTCACCTCCCCTCTATGGCTACACCTTC

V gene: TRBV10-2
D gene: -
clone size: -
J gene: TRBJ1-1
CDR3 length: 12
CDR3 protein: CASTIGGTEAFF
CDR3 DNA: TGCGCCAGTACGATCGGGGGGACTGAAGCTTTCTTT

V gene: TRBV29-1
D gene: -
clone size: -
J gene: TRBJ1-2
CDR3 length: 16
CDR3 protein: CSGETYTQGWREGYTF
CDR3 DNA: TGCAGCGGCGAAACTTACACACAGGGCTGGAGAGAGGGCTACACCTTC

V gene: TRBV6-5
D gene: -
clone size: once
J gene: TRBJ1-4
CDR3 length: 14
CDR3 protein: CASSSGDANEKLFF
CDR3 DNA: TGTGCCAGCAGTTCGGGTGATGCTAATGAAAAACTGTTTTTT

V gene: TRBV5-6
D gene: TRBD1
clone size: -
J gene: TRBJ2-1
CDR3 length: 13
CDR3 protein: CASIPQGDNEQFF
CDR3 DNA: TGTGCCAGCATCCCCCAGGGGGACAATGAGCAGTTCTTC

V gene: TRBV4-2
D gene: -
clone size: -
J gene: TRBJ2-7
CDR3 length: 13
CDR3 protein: CASSRDNLHEQYF
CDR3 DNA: TGTGCCAGCAGCAGGGACAACCTCCACGAGCAGTACTTC

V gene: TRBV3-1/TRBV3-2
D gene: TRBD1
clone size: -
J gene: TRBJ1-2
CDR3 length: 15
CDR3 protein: CASSHGQGAGYGYTF
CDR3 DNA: TGTGCCAGCAGCCACGGACAGGGAGCGGGCTATGGCTACACCTTC

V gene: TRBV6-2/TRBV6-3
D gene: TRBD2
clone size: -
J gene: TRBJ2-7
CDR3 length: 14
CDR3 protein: CVSSYGTSGYEQYF
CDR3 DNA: TGTGTCAGCAGTTACGGGACTAGCGGCTACGAGCAGTACTTC

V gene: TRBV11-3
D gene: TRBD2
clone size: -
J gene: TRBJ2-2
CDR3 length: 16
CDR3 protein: CASSLGGRGNTGELFF
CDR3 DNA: TGTGCCAGCAGCTTGGGTGGGAGGGGGAACACCGGGGAGCTGTTTTTT

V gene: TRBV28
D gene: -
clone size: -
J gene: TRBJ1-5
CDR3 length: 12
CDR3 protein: CASSSVKRPQHF
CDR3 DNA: TGTGCCAGCAGTTCGGTTAAACGGCCCCAGCATTTT

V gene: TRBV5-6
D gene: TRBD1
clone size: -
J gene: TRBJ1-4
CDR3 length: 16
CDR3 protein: CASGYRGWATNEKLFF
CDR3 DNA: TGTGCCAGCGGCTACAGGGGATGGGCAACTAATGAAAAACTGTTTTTT

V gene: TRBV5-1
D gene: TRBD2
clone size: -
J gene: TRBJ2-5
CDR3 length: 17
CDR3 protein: CASSLGLSGGAGETQYF
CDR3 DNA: TGCGCCAGCAGCTTGGGTCTGAGCGGGGGGGCTGGGGAGACCCAGTACTTC

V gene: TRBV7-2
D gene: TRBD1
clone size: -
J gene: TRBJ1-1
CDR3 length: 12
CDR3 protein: CASSSDRRKAFF
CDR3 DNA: TGTGCCAGCAGCTCGGACAGGAGAAAAGCTTTCTTT

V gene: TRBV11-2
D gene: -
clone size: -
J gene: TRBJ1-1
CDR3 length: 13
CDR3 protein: CASSLGRNTEAFF
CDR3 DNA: TGTGCCAGCAGCTTAGGAAGGAACACTGAAGCTTTCTTT